The 30 T cell receptor beta chains below were found in one sample sequenced in a study of T-cell memory formation after mild COVID-19. Each CDR3 protein gets one entry after TCRdb re-called the 5' RACE reads with MiXCR. The sample records under 300,000 distinct CDR3 sequences, roughly 8.2% being singletons. Sequenced input: PBMCs or a T cell subset sorted from them (not recorded which). These receptors originate from a man aged 18 to 29 who had mild COVID-19 (a few samples of this study predate the infection). Cell type and time point are not known.

This sequence joins TRBV30 and TRBJ2-7; D is tentatively TRBD1 or TRBD2 (5 bases each). The CDR3 consists of 15 residues. The germline V and J ends were trimmed by 1 base and 0 bases, with 13 bases remaining between them. Germline CDR1 GTSNPN, CDR2 SVGIG (reference sequence). The DNA for the CDR3 is TGTGCCTGGAGTGCCTGGGACGTACTCTCCTACGAGCAGTACTTC. Translation: CAWSAWDVLSYEQYF.

This clonotype was seen a handful of times. J is TRBJ2-1 and V is TRBV9; 11 positions match TRBD2. The CDR3 totals 16 residues. With V trimmed by 3 bases and J by 2 bases, 4 bases remained unmatched. Germline CDR1 and CDR2: SGDLS and YYNGEE. The DNA of the CDR3 is TGTGCCAGCAGCGGACTAGCGGGGCTTACCTACAATGAGCAGTTCTTC. Translating it yields CASSGLAGLTYNEQFF.

This clonotype was counted only a few times. The chain combines TRBV5-6 with TRBJ2-3, with 9 bases that match TRBD2. The ends lost 1 base at V and 6 bases at J; junction bases unmatched: 6. The germline V gene has CDR1 SGHDT and CDR2 YYEEEE. The CDR3 contains 15 residues. CDR3 loop: CASSLISSGEDTQYF. Written as DNA, the CDR3 is TGTGCCAGCAGCTTGATCTCTAGCGGGGAGGATACGCAGTATTTT.

This clonotype was seen at least ten times. The V and J genes are TRBV7-7 and TRBJ2-5, with D tentatively TRBD2 (6 bases). With 5 bases removed from V and 0 bases from J, the gap between germline ends came to 16 bases. The CDR3 spans 16 residues. CDR1 and CDR2 (germline): SSHAT, FNYEAQ (reference sequence). The CDR3 DNA reads as TGTGCCAGCAGCCGTTACGGGGGATCCTACCAAGAGACCCAGTACTTC. Translated: CASSRYGGSYQETQYF. Full variable domain (missing parts from reference TRBV7-7 and TRBJ2-5): GAGVSQSPRYKVTKRGQDVTLRCDPISSHATLYWYQQALGQGPEFLTYFNYEAQPDKSGLPSDRFSAERPEGSISTLTIQRTEQRDSAMYRCASSRYGGSYQETQYFGPGTRLLVL.

This clonotype was detected ten times or more. The chain links TRBV20-1 to TRBJ2-3; D gene ambiguous. Trimming stripped 3 bases from V and 4 bases from J, with 11 bases between. Germline V gene data show CDR1 as DFQATT and CDR2 as SNEGSKA (reference sequence). The CDR3 has 13 amino acids. In nucleotides, the CDR3 is TGCAGTGCTAGTATTTCAATCGCAGATACGCAGTATTTT. Protein: CSASISIADTQYF.

This clonotype showed up many times. This chain connects TRBV5-5 to TRBJ2-3, with TRBD2 identical over 12 bases. CDR3 length: 16 residues. V gave up 4 bases and J gave up 4 bases; unmatched junction bases: 7. CDR1 is SGHKS and CDR2 is YYEKEE in the germline V gene (reference sequence). The CDR3 loop is CASSPSGGAWPDTQYF. The CDR3 nucleotides read TGTGCCAGCAGCCCTAGCGGGGGGGCCTGGCCAGATACGCAGTATTTT.

Only a few counts were recorded for this clonotype. The chain links TRBV2 to TRBJ2-3, with 7 bases that match TRBD1. J lost 7 bases, V lost 6 bases, and 7 bases had no gene match. CDR1 is SNHLY and CDR2 is FYNNEI in the germline V gene. There are 13 residues in the CDR3. CDR3 in DNA: TGTGCCAGCAGGGACAGGAACCTAAATACGCAGTATTTT. Its translation: CASRDRNLNTQYF.

This clonotype appeared a few times. The rearrangement joins TRBV19 to TRBJ1-1; the match to TRBD1 covers 7 bases. V was clipped by 8 bases and J by 3 bases; unmatched bases: 6. CDR3 length: 13 residues. Germline V gene sequence: CDR1 LNHDA, CDR2 SQIVND (reference sequence). The CDR3 protein is CASFPQGDTEAFF. CDR3 DNA: TGTGCCAGTTTTCCTCAGGGGGACACTGAAGCTTTCTTT.

This clonotype was counted between two and nine times. The rearrangement links TRBV20-1 to TRBJ2-3, with unresolved D. The germline V gene encodes CDR1 DFQATT and CDR2 SNEGSKA (reference sequence). V lost 0 bases and J 1 base, leaving 11 bases between the germline ends. This CDR3 contains 15 residues. The CDR3 region has the DNA TGCAGTGCTAGAGACCCAGCTTACGGCACAGATACGCAGTATTTT. Translation: CSARDPAYGTDTQYF.

This clonotype was seen once. The rearrangement links TRBV5-6 to TRBJ2-7; 7 nucleotides agree with TRBD1. Germline V gene lookup returns CDR1 SGHDT and CDR2 YYEEEE. The CDR3 has 14 residues. V trimming: 3 bases; J trimming: 7 bases; junction bases outside the gene matches: 10. DNA for the CDR3: TGTGCCAGCAGCTGGGGGACAGTACCTGGGGAGCAGTACGTC. Amino acid sequence: CASSWGTVPGEQYV.

This clonotype was counted between two and nine times. The chain combines TRBV6-5 with TRBJ2-7; D may be TRBD2 (6 bases). Per germline, CDR1 MNHEY and CDR2 SVGAGI. There are 13 residues in the CDR3. V lost 6 bases, J lost 4 bases, and 13 bases lay in between. Written as DNA, the CDR3 is TGTGCCAGCAGGTCACCGGGAGAGTACGAGCAGTACGTC. Translating gives CASRSPGEYEQYV.

This clonotype was detected a few times. J is TRBJ1-1 and V is TRBV3-1; D not resolved. This CDR3 contains 13 residues. Germline V gives CDR1 LGHDT, CDR2 YNNKEL (reference sequence). Trimming removed 0 bases from V and 5 bases from J, with 7 bases in between. CDR3 in DNA: TGTGCCAGCAGCCAAGATCAAGGGACTGAAGCTTTCTTT. It yields the protein CASSQDQGTEAFF. The variable domain in full, completed from reference TRBV3-1 and TRBJ1-1, reads DTAVSQTPKYLVTQMGNDKSIKCEQNLGHDTMYWYKQDSKKFLKIMFSYNNKELIINETVPNRFSPKSPDKAHLNLHINSLELGDSAVYFCASSQDQGTEAFFGQGTRLTVV.

The chain couples TRBV5-4 to TRBJ1-1; D remains unclear. Germline assignment: CDR1 SGHNT and CDR2 YYREEE (reference sequence). The CDR3 is 15 residues long. Deletions cut 0 bases from V and 1 base from J, with 10 bases between. The CDR3 sequence is CASSLVVRQNTEAFF. The DNA of the CDR3 is TGTGCCAGCAGCTTGGTGGTCAGGCAGAACACTGAAGCTTTCTTT.

V gene TRBV2 combines with J gene TRBJ1-6; D is possibly TRBD1 (6 bases). CDR1 and CDR2 from the germline V gene are SNHLY and FYNNEI. The V gene lost 8 bases and the J gene lost 5 bases, with 16 bases spanning the gap. The length of the CDR3 is 15 residues. The CDR3 sequence: CASGQQGFNNSPLHF. The CDR3 DNA follows: TGTGCCAGCGGCCAACAGGGCTTTAATAATTCACCCCTCCACTTT.

V and J are TRBV10-3 and TRBJ2-3; TRBD1 aligns across 8 bases. With 5 bases clipped from V and 2 bases from J, the junction kept 6 bases outside the gene matches. Germline CDR1 reads ENHRY; CDR2 reads SYGVKD. The CDR3 contains 15 residues. The CDR3 coding sequence is TGTGCCATCAGTCTCAGGGGGCGCAACACAGATACGCAGTATTTT. Translating gives CAISLRGRNTDTQYF.

The CDR3 region has the DNA TGTGCCAGCAGTTACGGACAGTCGATCGAGCAGTACTTC. Translation: CASSYGQSIEQYF. The gene calls are TRBV6-5 and TRBJ2-7, with D maybe TRBD1 (6 bases). Trimming removed 2 bases at V and 6 bases at J, with 11 bases between. The V gene's germline CDR1 is MNHEY and CDR2 SVGAGI. The CDR3 spans 13 residues.

This clonotype turned up a few times. The J gene is TRBJ1-6, the V gene TRBV4-1; possible D gene TRBD1, 5 bases. Trimming shortened V by 0 bases and J by 9 bases, and 21 bases separated the two germline ends. Germline assignment: CDR1 MGHRA and CDR2 YSYEKL. The CDR3 sequence is 18 residues long. The CDR3 protein is CASSQDLGAGPGSSPLHF. The CDR3 coding sequence is TGCGCCAGCAGCCAAGATCTAGGGGCAGGTCCCGGGAGTTCACCCCTCCACTTT.

This clonotype was seen a handful of times. This chain links TRBV6-1 with TRBJ1-2; 7 nucleotides align to TRBD1. From germline, CDR1 is MNHNS and CDR2 SASEGT. J lost 8 bases, V lost 4 bases, and 10 bases had no gene match. The CDR3 sequence is 14 residues long. Here the CDR3 DNA reads TGTGCCAGCAGTGGCTCTCGGACAGGAGACGGCTACACCTTC. Protein sequence: CASSGSRTGDGYTF.

The table lists this clonotype with a few counts. The rearrangement uses TRBV6-5 and TRBJ2-3, with D tentatively TRBD1 or TRBD2 (5 bases each). The germline CDR1 and CDR2 sequences are MNHEY and SVGAGI. CDR3 size: 14 residues. V was pared by 5 bases and J by 0 bases, with 9 bases between. CDR3 sequence: CASSHGTSTDTQYF. For the CDR3, the DNA is TGTGCCAGCAGTCACGGGACCAGCACAGATACGCAGTATTTT.

In this sample, this clonotype turned up a few times. The CDR3: CATSREGKWGYGYTF. In nucleotides, the CDR3 is TGTGCCACCAGCAGAGAAGGGAAGTGGGGCTATGGCTACACCTTC. The chain carries TRBV15 and TRBJ1-2, with D unresolved. The CDR3 consists of 15 residues. Germline V CDR1 and CDR2: LNHNV, YYDKDF (reference sequence). Deletions cut 0 bases from V and 4 bases from J, with 12 bases between.

This clonotype was recorded many times. This rearrangement joins TRBV11-2 to TRBJ2-3; D remains ambiguous. There are 12 residues in the CDR3. Per germline, CDR1 SGHAT and CDR2 FQNNGV. V lost 5 bases to trimming and J lost 5 bases, with 8 bases between them. The CDR3 nucleotides read TGTGCCAGCAGCCTCACGATAGATACGCAGTATTTT. It encodes CASSLTIDTQYF.

This clonotype has more than one count but fewer than ten. This chain connects TRBV5-6 to TRBJ2-2; maybe TRBD1 (5 bases). Trimming left V 4 bases short and J 3 bases short, with 16 bases between. Per germline, CDR1 SGHDT and CDR2 YYEEEE. The CDR3 contains 16 residues. The CDR3 sequence is CASSPRAGLDTGELFF. In DNA form, the CDR3 reads TGTGCCAGCAGCCCCCGGGCAGGGCTGGACACCGGGGAGCTGTTTTTT. Full variable domain (rest looked up from reference TRBV5-6 and TRBJ2-2): DAGVTQSPTHLIKTRGQQVTLRCSPKSGHDTVSWYQQALGQGPQFIFQYYEEEERQRGNFPDRFSGHQFPNYSSELNVNALLLGDSALYLCASSPRAGLDTGELFFGEGSRLTVL.

V is TRBV3-1 and J is TRBJ1-2; D possibly corresponds to TRBD1 (5 bases). The CDR3 has 15 amino acids. CDR1 is LGHDT and CDR2 is YNNKEL in the germline V gene (reference sequence). V shed 2 bases and J shed 0 bases, with 10 bases lying between them. CDR3 nucleotide sequence: TGTGCCAGCAGCCAATCCATGGGGGCTAACTATGGCTACACCTTC. Translating it yields CASSQSMGANYGYTF. Complete variable domain (other parts from reference TRBV3-1 and TRBJ1-2): DTAVSQTPKYLVTQMGNDKSIKCEQNLGHDTMYWYKQDSKKFLKIMFSYNNKELIINETVPNRFSPKSPDKAHLNLHINSLELGDSAVYFCASSQSMGANYGYTFGSGTRLTVV.

This clonotype was found a few times. The chain has TRBV5-1 and TRBJ1-1; D is perhaps TRBD1 (5 bases). CDR3 length: 14 amino acids. Between the trimmed V and J ends, which lost 4 bases and 3 bases, there was a span of 13 bases. Germline CDR1 and CDR2: SGHRS and YFSETQ. The CDR3 reads CASSPRGQHTEAFF. The CDR3 DNA reads TGCGCCAGCAGCCCGCGAGGACAACACACTGAAGCTTTCTTT.

Ten or more counts support this clonotype. V gene TRBV12-3 or TRBV12-4 combines with J gene TRBJ2-2; 7 bases map to TRBD2. The CDR3 runs 16 residues. V lost 8 bases to trimming and J lost 5 bases; unmatched junction nucleotides: 14. The CDR3 bases are TGTGCCAGCGAGTTCCTAGGACTAGGCCTTACCGGGGAGCTGTTTTTT. The encoded protein is CASEFLGLGLTGELFF.

This clonotype was picked up many times. The rearrangement uses TRBV12-3 or TRBV12-4 and TRBJ2-2, with 11 bases lining up with TRBD2. The CDR3 extends over 16 amino acids. J gave up 4 bases and V 5 bases, and 6 bases lay outside the gene matches. CDR3 DNA sequence: TGTGCCAGCAGTATGGCACTAGCGGGGGTCACCGGGGAGCTGTTTTTT. Amino acid sequence: CASSMALAGVTGELFF.

The V call is TRBV7-2, the J call TRBJ2-1, with 10 positions matching TRBD2. The CDR3 loop spans 13 amino acids. The V gene's germline CDR1 is SGHTA and CDR2 FQGNSA. J lost 7 bases, V lost 5 bases, and 2 bases had no gene match. As DNA, the CDR3 is TGTGCCAGCAGCCGGACTAGCGGAAATGAGCAGTTCTTC. It translates to CASSRTSGNEQFF.

Here the CDR3 reads CASSQVTGLYGYTF. The CDR3 DNA sequence: TGCGCCAGCAGCCAAGTCACAGGGCTCTATGGCTACACCTTC. This chain joins TRBV4-3 and TRBJ1-2; perhaps TRBD1 as D (6 bases). Germline lookup yields CDR1 LGHNA and CDR2 YSLEER. V was cut by 1 base and J by 4 bases, with 10 bases left in between. The CDR3 loop spans 14 amino acids.

V usage is TRBV5-6 and J usage is TRBJ1-1; D perhaps matches TRBD1 (5 bases). Between the trimmed V and J ends, which lost 4 bases and 8 bases, there was a span of 15 bases. The CDR3 loop spans 13 amino acids. CDR1 is SGHDT and CDR2 is YYEEEE in the germline V gene. CDR3 loop: CASSRVGRGEAFF. As DNA, the CDR3 is TGTGCCAGCAGCCGCGTGGGACGAGGCGAAGCTTTCTTT.

This clonotype showed up just a few times. The chain links TRBV20-1 to TRBJ1-1; D not certain. Trimming took off 0 bases at V and 3 bases at J, with 8 bases between the two ends. CDR3 length: 13 residues. Germline V gene lookup returns CDR1 DFQATT and CDR2 SNEGSKA (reference sequence). The CDR3 coding sequence is TGCAGTGCTAGAGATCCCCCGGACACTGAAGCTTTCTTT. This encodes CSARDPPDTEAFF.